This T cell receptor (beta chain) was found in a study of cytomegalovirus exposure and HLA in healthy donors. Study-wide findings and caveats: A later look showed TCR association rates differing by HLA locus, highest for DRB1 and lowest for HLA-C. Other equally common chains were less clonally expanded than HLA-associated TCR beta chains, a later analysis showed. Exclusion as indistinguishable affected some V segments, including TRBV6-2 and TRBV6-3.

The CDR3 totals 12 residues. CDR1 and CDR2 from the germline V gene are SGHRS and YFSETQ. Trimming cost V 5 bases and J 4 bases, with 6 bases left between them. PCR used 60 Vbeta primers and 13 Jbeta primers. Clones were sequenced by immunoSEQ multiplex PCR, and TCRdb holds only the in-frame ones, with some missing. The profile shows 45,000 to 60,000 clones, 65% to 80% of them singletons. With regard to this clone: Its antigen is currently unknown.

Material: PBMCs. The V and J genes are TRBV5-1 and TRBJ2-2, with D unclear. This sequence was found in a woman aged 50 to 60 in good health and CMV-seronegative. As DNA, the CDR3 is TGCGCCAGCAGGAGAGGCACCGGGGAGCTGTTTTTT. Protein product: CASRRGTGELFF.